Listed below are T cell receptor beta chains from one sample, sequenced in a study of vaccination effects on CD4 cells after COVID-19. These receptors have no known antigen. Sequencing used immunoSEQ multiplex PCR; TCRdb keeps in-frame clones, though not all of them. The profile shows tens of thousands of clones, around 73% of them singletons. The sample was CD4+ T cells from PBMCs cultured with a peptide pool, taken before COVID-19 vaccination. These receptors came from a human donor who had a prior SARS-CoV-2 infection. Each CDR3 is given with its conserved first and last residue. A D gene is named only where the DNA matches it firmly. Expanded clones get a size class; other rows say once, few or many, or leave the size out.

j_call v_call clone_size d_call cdr3_aa cdr3_nt
TRBJ1-1 TRBV7-3 - - CASSPVPSSNTEAFF TGTGCCAGCAGCCCCGTCCCCAGCAGTAACACTGAAGCTTTCTTT
TRBJ2-7 TRBV19 - TRBD2 CASKKGLAGPYEQYF TGTGCCAGTAAAAAGGGACTAGCGGGACCCTACGAGCAGTACTTC
TRBJ2-1 TRBV6-5 - TRBD1 CASSTTGGYNEQFF TGTGCCAGCAGTACCACAGGGGGCTACAATGAGCAGTTCTTC
TRBJ1-2 TRBV10-3 - - CAITLEGDGYTF TGTGCCATCACCCTTGAAGGGGATGGCTACACCTTC
TRBJ2-7 TRBV5-1 few - CASSRFTNSYEQYF TGCGCCAGCAGCAGGTTTACCAACTCCTACGAGCAGTACTTC
TRBJ2-3 TRBV7-9 - - CASSFRDADTQYF TGTGCCAGCAGCTTCCGAGACGCAGATACGCAGTATTTT
TRBJ2-3 TRBV2 - TRBD1 CASRQGAADTQYF TGTGCCAGCAGACAGGGGGCTGCAGATACGCAGTATTTT
TRBJ1-2 TRBV3-1/TRBV3-2 - - CASSPGGYGYTF TGTGCCAGCAGCCCCGGGGGGTATGGCTACACCTTC
TRBJ1-6 TRBV6-5 - - CASSYFLQAGSPLHF TGTGCCAGCAGTTACTTCCTGCAGGCTGGATCTCCCCTCCACTTT
TRBJ1-4 TRBV6-1 - TRBD1 CASSAGQGTTNEKLFF TGTGCCAGCAGTGCCGGACAGGGAACAACTAATGAAAAACTGTTTTTT
TRBJ2-7 TRBV7-9 few - CASSSYNDEQYF TGTGCCAGCAGCTCCTACAACGACGAGCAGTACTTC
TRBJ2-4 TRBV5-1 - - CASSLGGGRGTKNIQYF TGCGCCAGCAGCTTGGGTGGAGGGAGAGGGACCAAAAACATTCAGTACTTC
TRBJ1-1 TRBV7-3 - - CASSLTGGYTEAFF TGTGCCAGCAGCTTAACGGGGGGGTACACTGAAGCTTTCTTT
TRBJ2-7 TRBV6-5 - - CASSYDSSYEQYF TGTGCCAGCAGTTACGACAGCTCCTACGAGCAGTACTTC
TRBJ2-1 TRBV9 - - CASSTQGRGSYNEQFF TGTGCCAGCAGCACTCAGGGGCGGGGGTCCTACAATGAGCAGTTCTTC
TRBJ1-3 TRBV6-1 - - CASSESAGGLDTIYF TGTGCCAGCAGTGAATCAGCTGGGGGCCTCGACACCATATATTTT
TRBJ2-7 TRBV23-1 many - CASSLLSVPQGPQIPGEQYF TGCGCCAGCAGTCTCCTCTCGGTCCCCCAGGGTCCTCAGATCCCTGGAGAGCAGTACTTC
TRBJ2-2 TRBV5-4 - TRBD1 CASSFGQDDTGELFF TGTGCCAGCAGCTTTGGACAGGACGACACCGGGGAGCTGTTTTTT
TRBJ2-5 TRBV5-1 - TRBD2 CASSYLAGGPETQYF TGCGCCAGCAGCTACCTAGCGGGGGGGCCGGAGACCCAGTACTTC
TRBJ1-1 TRBV5-4 - - CASSLGQHNTEAFF TGTGCCAGCAGCTTGGGCCAGCATAACACTGAAGCTTTCTTT
TRBJ1-1 TRBV7-2 - - CASSLGRLAEAFF TGTGCCAGCAGCTTAGGTCGGTTGGCTGAAGCTTTCTTT
TRBJ2-3 TRBV19 - TRBD2 CASSIYSGRDTQYF TGTGCCAGTAGTATATATAGCGGGAGAGATACGCAGTATTTT
TRBJ1-2 TRBV9 - - CASSVDGEERRRGYTF TGTGCCAGCAGCGTAGACGGGGAAGAGAGGCGGCGTGGCTACACCTTC
TRBJ2-7 TRBV15 - - CATSREEPLRFYEQYF TGTGCCACCAGCAGAGAGGAGCCTCTCCGGTTTTACGAGCAGTACTTC
TRBJ2-2 TRBV7-3 - - CASSLRGGTGELFF TGTGCCAGCAGCTTACGAGGGGGAACCGGGGAGCTGTTTTTT
TRBJ1-6 TRBV12-3/TRBV12-4 once - CASSLIHSPLHF TGTGCCAGCAGTTTAATACACTCACCCCTCCACTTT
TRBJ2-7 TRBV20-1 - TRBD2 CSASFASGNGIEQYF TGCAGTGCTAGTTTCGCTAGCGGGAACGGGATCGAGCAGTACTTC
TRBJ2-5 TRBV18 - TRBD1 CASSQGAGETQYF TGTGCCAGCTCTCAGGGGGCCGGGGAGACCCAGTACTTC
TRBJ1-2 TRBV12-3/TRBV12-4 - - CASSFVGAYGYTF TGTGCCAGCAGTTTTGTAGGGGCCTATGGCTACACCTTC
TRBJ1-4 TRBV19 - - CASADLNRVTNEKLFF TGTGCCAGCGCAGACTTGAACCGGGTTACTAATGAAAAACTGTTTTTT
TRBJ2-7 TRBV3-1/TRBV3-2 - - CASSQGQSYSYEQYF TGTGCCAGCAGCCAAGGACAGAGTTATTCCTACGAGCAGTACTTC
TRBJ2-2 TRBV2 - TRBD1 CASRADRGGGGELFF TGTGCCAGCAGGGCGGACAGGGGCGGTGGCGGGGAGCTGTTTTTT
TRBJ2-1 TRBV18 - - CASSQKLTRGRDNEQFF TGTGCCAGCTCACAGAAATTAACGAGGGGCCGGGACAATGAGCAGTTCTTC
TRBJ2-3 TRBV18 - TRBD2 CASSRREGMTSTDTQYF TGTGCCAGCTCACGGCGGGAGGGCATGACTAGCACAGATACGCAGTATTTT
TRBJ1-2 TRBV4-3 - - CASSPGPGSYGYTF TGCGCCAGCAGCCCTGGACCAGGTAGCTATGGCTACACCTTC
TRBJ2-4 TRBV7-8 - - CASSLEYHSAKNIQYF TGTGCCAGCAGCTTAGAGTATCATTCGGCCAAAAACATTCAGTACTTC
TRBJ2-2 TRBV11-3 - - CASRKGGTGELFF TGTGCCAGCAGGAAGGGGGGGACCGGGGAGCTGTTTTTT
TRBJ1-5 TRBV4-1 - - CASSQVGAGQPQHF TGCGCCAGCAGCCAGGTCGGGGCCGGTCAGCCCCAGCATTTT
TRBJ1-1 TRBV11-1 - - CASSLTVNTEAFF TGTGCCAGCAGCTTAACGGTGAACACTGAAGCTTTCTTT
TRBJ2-3 TRBV19 - - CASSRVGGLQSDTQYF TGTGCCAGTAGTCGGGTGGGGGGGCTTCAATCAGATACGCAGTATTTT
TRBJ1-1 TRBV19 once - CASSLHSLTEAFF TGTGCCAGTAGTTTACACAGCCTCACTGAAGCTTTCTTT
TRBJ1-5 TRBV24-1 few TRBD1 CATSDQGAYFNQPQHF TGTGCCACCAGTGATCAGGGGGCCTATTTCAATCAGCCCCAGCATTTT
TRBJ2-7 TRBV15 few TRBD2 CATSSGAGYEQYF TGTGCCACCTCTAGCGGGGCGGGGTACGAGCAGTACTTC
TRBJ2-3 TRBV19 - - CASSGQGGDTDTQYF TGTGCCAGTAGTGGTCAGGGTGGGGACACAGATACGCAGTATTTT
TRBJ2-1 TRBV9 - - CASSVVGSNEQFF TGTGCCAGCAGCGTAGTAGGGAGCAATGAGCAGTTCTTC
TRBJ1-4 TRBV5-5 - - CASSFGYRTEAQKLFF TGTGCCAGCAGCTTTGGGTACCGGACAGAGGCGCAAAAACTGTTTTTT
TRBJ2-5 TRBV5-1 - TRBD2 CASSLTTSGSGETQYF TGCGCCAGCAGCTTAACTACTAGCGGGAGTGGGGAGACCCAGTACTTC
TRBJ1-2 TRBV9 once - CASSVLGGGYTF TGTGCCAGCAGCGTACTTGGGGGAGGCTACACCTTC
TRBJ2-2 TRBV7-7 - - CGPPGQLSANTGELFF TGCGGACCACCGGGACAACTTAGCGCGAACACCGGGGAGCTGTTTTTT
TRBJ1-5 TRBV12-5 - - CASGLVTGRVGNQPQHF TGTGCTAGTGGTTTGGTAACAGGGAGGGTAGGCAATCAGCCCCAGCATTTT
TRBJ2-7 TRBV5-1 few - CASSPLERRSSYEQYF TGCGCCAGCAGCCCTCTGGAGCGGCGGAGCTCCTACGAGCAGTACTTC
TRBJ2-7 TRBV19 - TRBD1 CASSVNRGDEQYF TGTGCCAGTAGCGTTAACAGGGGCGACGAGCAGTACTTC
TRBJ1-2 TRBV6-5 - TRBD1 CASSYSRTGFGGYTF TGTGCCAGCAGTTACTCCCGGACAGGCTTTGGAGGCTACACCTTC
TRBJ2-3 TRBV6-2/TRBV6-3 - TRBD1 CASSFTHRGDTQYF TGTGCCAGCAGTTTCACCCACAGGGGAGATACGCAGTATTTT
TRBJ2-2 TRBV5-6 - - CASSWQRPEAGELFF TGTGCCAGCAGCTGGCAAAGACCAGAGGCAGGGGAGCTGTTTTTT
TRBJ2-3 TRBV18 once TRBD2 CASSRYTGGGTDTQYF TGTGCCAGCTCACGATATACGGGAGGTGGGACAGATACGCAGTATTTT